This record covers a single TCR beta chain. Its antigen remains unidentified. There are no base qualities to consult, and no much larger clone falls within one base. The sample comes from a study of tissue T cells after allogeneic stem cell transplantation (dated by TCRdb to between 2021 and 2024). A note on the overall study: All GVHD patients received grafts from donors, several unmodified and three CD34-selected to deplete T cells. If a tissue had multiple samples, a pathologist reviewed H&E sections so that samples with histologically apparent lymphocytes got priority for sequencing. Using research autopsies of patients with and without GVHD, plus mouse models of GVHD, the study profiled TCR beta repertoires across many tissues. The human part of the study was a prospective observational study with no blinding and no randomization.

Libraries were made using the immunoSEQ multiplex PCR assay. Adaptive Biotechnologies performed TCRbeta CDR3 sequencing at survey depth and reported CDR3 sequences, V/J genes, productive frequency, and template counts. TCR beta CDR3 regions were amplified from genomic DNA instead of RNA. Concerning the study's data processing: Pairwise repertoire overlap between tissues was quantified with Jensen-Shannon divergence, where 1 means complete divergence and 0 identical. Based on pairwise JSD values, tissues were grouped by single-linkage agglomerative hierarchical clustering, and the results were shown as dendrograms. All patient samples were analyzed with GLIPH2 using simulation_depth 1000, kmer_min_depth 3 and cdr3_length_cutoff 8, and only groups containing more than two unique CDR3s were kept. In a standardized tissue-overlap score, Jaccard GLIPH-group overlap across patients was extrapolated to a standard repertoire size of 1000 clones. Associations of diversity with clinical or experimental variables used linear mixed-effect models with tissue fixed effects and individual random effects. This is the immuneACCESS table as TCRdb keeps it, with only in-frame sequences that have V and J called. A part of the clones is gone; compared with another copy, unresolved V genes explain less than half, and the rest is unexplained. That table furnishes V, J and clone size, whereas the DNA furnished D and trimming. This sample lists 300 to 400 clones; approximately 44% were detected once. Around 55% of the sample goes to the ten largest clones.

The paper's findings and limits, for the study overall: The study did not establish which tissue TCRs were alloreactive or antigen-specific, and some clones may have been host cells that persisted. Sampling depth was acknowledged as a limitation, and the patient cohort was both small and clinically heterogeneous. Not many T cell clones showed up in more than one patient, yet clustering based on motifs uncovered repertoire signatures that were shared across patients in a tissue-specific way. Within patients, how anatomically similar tissues were was a major factor shaping TCR repertoire composition, regardless of disease or transplant status. In both patients and mice, only a limited portion of the TCR repertoire detected in tissues was captured by blood and spleen T cells.

Compared with germline, V lacks 7 bases and J lacks 3 bases; bases without a gene match: 4. The CDR3 contains 14 residues, cysteine and phenylalanine counted. The retained sequence is limited to the CDR3, 42 bases, with the frame set at the first base. The germline V gene specifies MNHEY as CDR1 and SVGAGI as CDR2. According to the study, the label for this sample's time point signals: human tissue collected at research (rapid) autopsy. Over an approximately 3-year period, about seven adult allo-HCT recipients with steroid-refractory GVHD were prospectively enrolled in a research-autopsy study. Gastrointestinal GVHD was present in all GVHD patients, several lines of GVHD-directed therapy were administered to all GVHD patients, and skin involvement was additionally present in four to six GVHD patients. Autopsy tissues included GI sites from esophagus to rectum, liver, skin and lymphoid organs including spleen, after a median post-mortem interval of 9.75 hours. Autopsy specimens were bisected, with one portion flash-frozen in liquid nitrogen and the remainder formalin-fixed, and GI outer muscle layers were removed. Genomic DNA was extracted from frozen tissues using the Mag-Bind Blood & Tissue DNA HDQ 96 Kit on a Chemagic 360 or the DNeasy Blood & Tissue Kit. Extracted DNA was further purified with the Genomic DNA Clean & Concentrator-25 kit because of concern about red blood cell contamination.

Sequencing was performed on ascending colon tissue, taken at autopsy. This TCR was sampled from a female patient aged 40 to 69 with steroid-refractory graft-versus-host disease after an allogeneic stem cell transplant. Following a transplant, a fraction of the T cells may be traceable to the graft donor. The V gene is TRBV6-5 and the J gene is TRBJ1-4; TRBD1 lines up with 8 middle nucleotides. In nucleotides, the sequence is TGTGCCAGCAAAACAGGGGGTGCTAATGAAAAACTGTTTTTT. Translated, it reads CASKTGGANEKLFF.